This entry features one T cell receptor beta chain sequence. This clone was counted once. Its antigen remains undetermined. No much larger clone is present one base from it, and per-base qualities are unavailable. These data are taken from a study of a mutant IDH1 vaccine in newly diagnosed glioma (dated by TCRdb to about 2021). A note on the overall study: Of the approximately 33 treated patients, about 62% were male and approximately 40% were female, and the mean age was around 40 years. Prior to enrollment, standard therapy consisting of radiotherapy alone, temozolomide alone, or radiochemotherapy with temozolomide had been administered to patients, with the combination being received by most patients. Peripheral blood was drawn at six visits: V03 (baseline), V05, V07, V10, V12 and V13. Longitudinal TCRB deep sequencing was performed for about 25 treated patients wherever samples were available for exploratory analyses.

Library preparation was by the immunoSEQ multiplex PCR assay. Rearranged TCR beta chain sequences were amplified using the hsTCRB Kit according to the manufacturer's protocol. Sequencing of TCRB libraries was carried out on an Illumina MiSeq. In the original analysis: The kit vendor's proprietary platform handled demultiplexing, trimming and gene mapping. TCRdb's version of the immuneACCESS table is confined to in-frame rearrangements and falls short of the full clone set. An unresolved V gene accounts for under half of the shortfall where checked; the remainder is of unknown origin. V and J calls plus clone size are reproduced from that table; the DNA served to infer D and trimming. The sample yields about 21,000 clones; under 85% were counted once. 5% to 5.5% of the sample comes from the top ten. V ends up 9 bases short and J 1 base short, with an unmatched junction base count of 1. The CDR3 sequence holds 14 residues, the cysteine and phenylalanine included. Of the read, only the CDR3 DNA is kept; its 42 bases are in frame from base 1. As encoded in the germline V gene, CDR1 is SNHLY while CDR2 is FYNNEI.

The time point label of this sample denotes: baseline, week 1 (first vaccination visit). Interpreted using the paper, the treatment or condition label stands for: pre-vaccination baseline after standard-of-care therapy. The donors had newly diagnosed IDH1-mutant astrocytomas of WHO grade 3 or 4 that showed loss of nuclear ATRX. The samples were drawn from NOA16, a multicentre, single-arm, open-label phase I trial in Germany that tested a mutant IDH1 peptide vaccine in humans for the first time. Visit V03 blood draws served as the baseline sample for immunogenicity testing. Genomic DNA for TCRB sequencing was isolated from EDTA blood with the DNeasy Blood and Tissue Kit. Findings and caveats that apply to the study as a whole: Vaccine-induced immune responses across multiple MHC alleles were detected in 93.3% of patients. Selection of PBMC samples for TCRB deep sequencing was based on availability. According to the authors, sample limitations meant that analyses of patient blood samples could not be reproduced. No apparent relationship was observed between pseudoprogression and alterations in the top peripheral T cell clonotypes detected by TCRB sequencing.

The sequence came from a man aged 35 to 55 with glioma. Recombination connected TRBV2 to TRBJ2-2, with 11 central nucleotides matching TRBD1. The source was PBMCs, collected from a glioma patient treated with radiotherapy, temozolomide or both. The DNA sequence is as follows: TGTGCCAGGGGACAGGGGGTGAACACCGGGGAGCTGTTTTTT. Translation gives CARGQGVNTGELFF.